This T cell receptor (beta chain) was documented in a study of T cells in Graves' hyperthyroidism and ophthalmopathy. Ahead of any ophthalmopathy symptoms, the blood sample was obtained at the first diagnosis of hyperthyroidism. From RNA transcripts, TCR beta CDR3 regions were amplified. During a first-round RT-PCR of the TCR CDR3, the HTBI primer set was used. TCRdb passed the multiplex PCR reads through MiXCR, listing each CDR3 protein once. The data contain fewer than 900,000 distinct CDR3 sequences, roughly a sixth of them singletons. Germline lookup yields CDR1 MNHNS and CDR2 SASEGT. This CDR3 has 14 residues. J gave up 5 bases and V 6 bases, and 7 bases lay outside the gene matches. Study-wide findings and caveats: The model foresaw ophthalmopathy a median roughly 6 months prior to onset. Blood also held most thyroid clonotypes expanded beyond 0.001.

This clonotype was found a few times. Its antigen is undetermined. Material: blood. The rearrangement links TRBV6-1 to TRBJ1-5, with 7 bases aligning to TRBD1. The clonotype comes from a woman in her fifties or sixties with Graves' hyperthyroidism that later progressed to Graves' ophthalmopathy. This chain's CDR3 is CASRTGEEDQPQHF. CDR3 nucleotides: TGTGCCAGCAGAACAGGGGAGGAGGATCAGCCCCAGCATTTT.